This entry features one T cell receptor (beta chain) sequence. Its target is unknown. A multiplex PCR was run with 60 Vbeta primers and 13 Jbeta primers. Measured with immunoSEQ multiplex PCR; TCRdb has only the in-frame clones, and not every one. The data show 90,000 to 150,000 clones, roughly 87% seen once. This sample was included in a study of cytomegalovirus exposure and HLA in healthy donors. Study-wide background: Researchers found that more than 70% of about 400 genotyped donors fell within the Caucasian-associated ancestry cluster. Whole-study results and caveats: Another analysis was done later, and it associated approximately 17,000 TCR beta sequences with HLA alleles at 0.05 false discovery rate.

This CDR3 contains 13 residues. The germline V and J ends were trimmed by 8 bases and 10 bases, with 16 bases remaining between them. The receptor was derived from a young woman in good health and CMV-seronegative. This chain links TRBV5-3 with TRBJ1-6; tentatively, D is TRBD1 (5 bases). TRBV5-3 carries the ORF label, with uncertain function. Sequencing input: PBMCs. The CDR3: CASRDFANSPLHF. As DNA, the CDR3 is TGTGCCAGCAGGGATTTTGCAAACTCACCCCTCCACTTT.